The present T cell receptor beta chain was sequenced within a study of T cell changes during pregnancy in multiple sclerosis. Measured with immunoSEQ multiplex PCR; TCRdb has only the in-frame clones, and not every one. Among 55,000 to 70,000 clones listed, 80% to 90% were seen once. The V gene lost 4 bases and the J gene lost 0 bases, with 11 bases spanning the gap. CDR3 size: 15 residues. Germline V gene lookup returns CDR1 SGHRS and CDR2 YFSETQ. The material sequenced was peripheral blood, taken in the first trimester of pregnancy. The rearrangement links TRBV5-1 to TRBJ2-1; tentatively, D is TRBD2 (5 bases). The sequence came from a female donor with multiple sclerosis, enrolled in a pregnancy study. The CDR3 loop reads CASSAGVGSYNEQFF. DNA for the CDR3: TGCGCCAGCAGCGCCGGGGTGGGCTCCTACAATGAGCAGTTCTTC.